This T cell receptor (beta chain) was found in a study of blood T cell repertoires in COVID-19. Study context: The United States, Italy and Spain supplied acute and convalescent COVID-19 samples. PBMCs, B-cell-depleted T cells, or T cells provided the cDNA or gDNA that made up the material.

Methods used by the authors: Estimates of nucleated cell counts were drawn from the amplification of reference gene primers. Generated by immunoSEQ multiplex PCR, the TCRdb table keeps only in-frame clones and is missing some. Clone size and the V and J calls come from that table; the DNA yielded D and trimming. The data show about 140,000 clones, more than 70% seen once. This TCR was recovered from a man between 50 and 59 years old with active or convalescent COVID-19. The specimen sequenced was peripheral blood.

The DNA of the CDR3 is TGTGCCAGCAGCCAGAACTCGGGACTCCCTGGGTACGAGCAGTACTTC. Its protein product is CASSQNSGLPGYEQYF. V is TRBV4-2 and J is TRBJ2-7; D possibly corresponds to TRBD2 (6 bases). CDR1 is LGHNA, CDR2 YNFKEQ, per germline. Trimming took off 3 bases at V and 4 bases at J, with 19 bases between the two ends. The CDR3 spans 16 residues.